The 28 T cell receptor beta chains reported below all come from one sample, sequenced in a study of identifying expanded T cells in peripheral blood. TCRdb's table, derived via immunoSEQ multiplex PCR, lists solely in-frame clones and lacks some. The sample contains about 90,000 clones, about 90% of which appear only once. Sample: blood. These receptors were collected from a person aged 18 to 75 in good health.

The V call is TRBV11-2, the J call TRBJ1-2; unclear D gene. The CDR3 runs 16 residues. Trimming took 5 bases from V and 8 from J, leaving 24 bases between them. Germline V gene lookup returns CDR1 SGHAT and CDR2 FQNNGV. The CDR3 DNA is TGTGCCAGCAGCCCTAGGAGGGTGGTGGAAACTCGCGGCTACACCTTC. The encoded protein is CASSPRRVVETRGYTF.

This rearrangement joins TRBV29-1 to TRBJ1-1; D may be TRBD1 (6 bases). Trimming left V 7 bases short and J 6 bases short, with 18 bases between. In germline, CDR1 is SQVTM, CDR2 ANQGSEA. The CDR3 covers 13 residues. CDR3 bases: TGCAGCGCTGTACAGGGAACTTTCGCTGAAGCTTTCTTT. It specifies CSAVQGTFAEAFF.

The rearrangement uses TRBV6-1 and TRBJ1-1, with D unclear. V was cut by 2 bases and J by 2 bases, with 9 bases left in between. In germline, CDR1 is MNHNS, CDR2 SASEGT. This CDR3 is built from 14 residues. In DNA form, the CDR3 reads TGTGCCAGCAGTGAATCCAGGACCAACACTGAAGCTTTCTTT. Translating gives CASSESRTNTEAFF.

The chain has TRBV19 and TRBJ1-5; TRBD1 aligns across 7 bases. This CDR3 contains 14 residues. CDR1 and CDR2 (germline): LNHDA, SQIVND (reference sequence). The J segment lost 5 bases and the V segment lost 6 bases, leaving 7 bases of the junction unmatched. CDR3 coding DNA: TGTGCCAGTAGACGAGCAGGGGGGCATCAGCCCCAGCATTTT. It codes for CASRRAGGHQPQHF.

The CDR3 loop is CASSPPDRELSGYTF. The DNA for the CDR3 is TGTGCCAGCTCACCACCGGACAGGGAATTAAGTGGCTACACCTTC. J is TRBJ1-2 and V is TRBV18; the match to TRBD1 covers 8 bases. This CDR3 spans 15 amino acids. Trimming took 0 bases from V and 7 from J; bases not matched to a gene: 7. CDR1 and CDR2 from the germline V gene are KGHSH and LQKENI.

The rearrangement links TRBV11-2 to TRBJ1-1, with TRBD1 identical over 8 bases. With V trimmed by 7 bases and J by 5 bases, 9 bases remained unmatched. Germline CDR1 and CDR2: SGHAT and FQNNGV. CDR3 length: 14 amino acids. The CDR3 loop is CASNSGQGSTEAFF. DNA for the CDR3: TGTGCCAGCAATTCCGGACAGGGAAGTACTGAAGCTTTCTTT.

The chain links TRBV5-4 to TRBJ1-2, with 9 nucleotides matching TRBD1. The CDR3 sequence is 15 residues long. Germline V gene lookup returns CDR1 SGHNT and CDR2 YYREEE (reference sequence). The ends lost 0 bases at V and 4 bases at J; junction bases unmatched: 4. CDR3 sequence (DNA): TGTGCCAGCAGCTTGGATGGACAGGGGTCCTATGGCTACACCTTC. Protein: CASSLDGQGSYGYTF.

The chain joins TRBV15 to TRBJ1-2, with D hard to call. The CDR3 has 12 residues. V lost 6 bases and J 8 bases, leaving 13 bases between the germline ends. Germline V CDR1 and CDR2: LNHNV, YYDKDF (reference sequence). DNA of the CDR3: TGTGCCACCAGTTCGGTGGTCAGCGGCTACACCTTC. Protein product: CATSSVVSGYTF.

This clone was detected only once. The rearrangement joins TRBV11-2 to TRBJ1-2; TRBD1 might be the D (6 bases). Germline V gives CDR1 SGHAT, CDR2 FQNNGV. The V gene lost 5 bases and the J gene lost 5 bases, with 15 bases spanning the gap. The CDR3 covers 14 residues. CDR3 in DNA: TGTGCCAGCAGCCACGGACAGAACCTATATGGCTACACCTTC. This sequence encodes CASSHGQNLYGYTF.

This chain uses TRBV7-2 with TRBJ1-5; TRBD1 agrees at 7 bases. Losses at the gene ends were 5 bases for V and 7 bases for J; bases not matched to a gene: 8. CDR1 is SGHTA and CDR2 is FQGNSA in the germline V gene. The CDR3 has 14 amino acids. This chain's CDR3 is CASSLQGLGQPQHF. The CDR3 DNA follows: TGTGCCAGCAGCCTACAGGGGTTGGGGCAGCCCCAGCATTTT.

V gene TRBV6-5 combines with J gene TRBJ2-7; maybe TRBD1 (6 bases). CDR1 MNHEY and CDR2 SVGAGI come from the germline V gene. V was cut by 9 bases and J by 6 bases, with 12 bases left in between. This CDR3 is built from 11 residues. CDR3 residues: CASGQGREQYF. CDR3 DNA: TGTGCCAGTGGGCAGGGGCGCGAGCAGTACTTC.

The CDR3 protein is CASKRDPGDYGYTF. The CDR3 coding sequence is TGTGCCAGCAAACGGGACCCGGGGGACTATGGCTACACCTTC. The J gene is TRBJ1-2, the V gene TRBV2, with D possibly TRBD1 on 5 matching bases. The V end lost 7 bases, the J end lost 3 bases, and 15 bases lay between the germline ends. Germline V CDR1 and CDR2: SNHLY, FYNNEI. This CDR3 has 14 amino acids.

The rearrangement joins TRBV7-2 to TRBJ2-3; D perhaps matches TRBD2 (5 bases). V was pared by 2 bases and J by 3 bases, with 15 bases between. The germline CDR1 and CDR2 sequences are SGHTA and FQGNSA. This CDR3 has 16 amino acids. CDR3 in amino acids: CASSLKTVSGTDTQYF. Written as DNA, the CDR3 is TGTGCCAGCAGCTTAAAAACAGTTTCGGGAACAGATACGCAGTATTTT.

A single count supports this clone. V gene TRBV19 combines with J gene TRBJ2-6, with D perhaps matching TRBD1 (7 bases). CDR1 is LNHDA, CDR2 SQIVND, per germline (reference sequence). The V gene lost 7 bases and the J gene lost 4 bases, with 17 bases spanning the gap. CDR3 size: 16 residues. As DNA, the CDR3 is TGTGCCAGTAAGGCAGGGGGGCCCTTCGGGGCCAACGTCCTGACTTTC. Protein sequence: CASKAGGPFGANVLTF.

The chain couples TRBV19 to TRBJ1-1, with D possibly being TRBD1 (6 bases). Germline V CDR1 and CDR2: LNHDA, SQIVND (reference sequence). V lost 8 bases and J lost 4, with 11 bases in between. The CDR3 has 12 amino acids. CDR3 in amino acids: CASCSGATEAFF. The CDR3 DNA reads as TGTGCCAGTTGTTCGGGGGCCACTGAAGCTTTCTTT. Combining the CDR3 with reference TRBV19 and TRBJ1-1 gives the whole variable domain DGGITQSPKYLFRKEGQNVTLSCEQNLNHDAMYWYRQDPGQGLRLIYYSQIVNDFQKGDIAEGYSVSREKKESFPLTVTSAQKNPTAFYLCASCSGATEAFFGQGTRLTVV.

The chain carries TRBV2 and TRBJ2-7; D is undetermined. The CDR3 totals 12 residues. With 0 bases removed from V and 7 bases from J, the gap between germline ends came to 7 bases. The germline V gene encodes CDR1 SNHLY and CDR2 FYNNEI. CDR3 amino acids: CASSEAVWEQYF. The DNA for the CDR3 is TGTGCCAGCAGTGAAGCCGTATGGGAGCAGTACTTC.

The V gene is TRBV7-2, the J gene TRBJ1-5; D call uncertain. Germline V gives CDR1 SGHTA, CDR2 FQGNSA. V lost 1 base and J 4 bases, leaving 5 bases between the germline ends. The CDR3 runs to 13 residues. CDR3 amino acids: CASSLVKNQPQHF. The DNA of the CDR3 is TGTGCCAGCAGCTTAGTAAAAAATCAGCCCCAGCATTTT.

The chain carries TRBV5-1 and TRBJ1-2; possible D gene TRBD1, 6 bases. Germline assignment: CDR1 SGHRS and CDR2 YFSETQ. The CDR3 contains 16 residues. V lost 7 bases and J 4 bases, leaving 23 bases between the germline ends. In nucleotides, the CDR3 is TGCGCCAGCCGACGGGGGGCCCTGCGGACTACCTATGGCTACACCTTC. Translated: CASRRGALRTTYGYTF.

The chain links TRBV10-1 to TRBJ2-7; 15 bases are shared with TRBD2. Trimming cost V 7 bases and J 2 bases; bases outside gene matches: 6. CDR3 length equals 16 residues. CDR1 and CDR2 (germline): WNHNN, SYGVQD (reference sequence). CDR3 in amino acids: CASNKRTSGGAYEQYF. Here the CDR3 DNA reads TGCGCCAGCAATAAAAGGACTAGCGGGGGGGCCTACGAGCAGTACTTC.

CDR3 in DNA: TGTGCCAGTATGGTAAGGGGACAGTCCATCACCGGGGAGCTGTTTTTT. Its protein product is CASMVRGQSITGELFF. This sequence joins TRBV27 and TRBJ2-2, with 7 bases lining up with TRBD1. Germline V gene data show CDR1 as MNHEY and CDR2 as SMNVEV (reference sequence). V shed 9 bases and J 4 bases; nucleotides not matched to a gene: 14. This CDR3 is built from 16 residues.

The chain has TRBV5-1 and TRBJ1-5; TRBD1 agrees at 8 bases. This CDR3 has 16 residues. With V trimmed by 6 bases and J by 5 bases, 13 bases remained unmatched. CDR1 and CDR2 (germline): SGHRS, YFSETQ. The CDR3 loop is CASTGLRDRFYQPQHF. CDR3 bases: TGCGCCAGCACTGGGCTGCGGGACAGGTTCTATCAGCCCCAGCATTTT.

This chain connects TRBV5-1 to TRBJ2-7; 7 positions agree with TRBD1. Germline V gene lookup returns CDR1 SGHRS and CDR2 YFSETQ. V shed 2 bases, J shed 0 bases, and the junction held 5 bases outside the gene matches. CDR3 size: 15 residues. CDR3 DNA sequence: TGCGCCAGCAGCTTATGGACAGGTTTCTCCTACGAGCAGTACTTC. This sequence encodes CASSLWTGFSYEQYF.

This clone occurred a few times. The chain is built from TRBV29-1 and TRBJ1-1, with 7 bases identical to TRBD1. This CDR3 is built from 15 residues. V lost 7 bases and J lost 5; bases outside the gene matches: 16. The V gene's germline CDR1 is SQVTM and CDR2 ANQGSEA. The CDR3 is CSAVSGRGVRTEAFF. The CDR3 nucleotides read TGCAGCGCCGTATCGGGCAGGGGGGTTAGGACTGAAGCTTTCTTT.

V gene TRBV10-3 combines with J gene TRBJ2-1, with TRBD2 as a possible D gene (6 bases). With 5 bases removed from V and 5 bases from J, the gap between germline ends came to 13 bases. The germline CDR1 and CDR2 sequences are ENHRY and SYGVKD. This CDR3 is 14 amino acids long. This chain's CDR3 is CAISSGGANNEQFF. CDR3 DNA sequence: TGTGCCATCAGTTCAGGAGGGGCCAACAATGAGCAGTTCTTC.

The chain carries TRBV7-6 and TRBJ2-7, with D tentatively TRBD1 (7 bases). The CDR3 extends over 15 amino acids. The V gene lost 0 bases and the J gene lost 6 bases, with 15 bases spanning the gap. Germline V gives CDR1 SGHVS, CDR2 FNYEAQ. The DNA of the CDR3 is TGTGCCAGCAGCTTAGCTCCACGACAGGGAGGCGAGCAGTACTTC. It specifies CASSLAPRQGGEQYF.

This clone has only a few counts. CDR3 DNA: TGTGCCACCGAGACAGGGGGAGACTACAATGAGCAGTTCTTC. Protein sequence: CATETGGDYNEQFF. V gene TRBV2 combines with J gene TRBJ2-1, with TRBD1 matching 9 bases. The germline V gene encodes CDR1 SNHLY and CDR2 FYNNEI. The J segment lost 3 bases and the V segment lost 10 bases, leaving 7 bases of the junction unmatched. The CDR3 has 14 amino acids.

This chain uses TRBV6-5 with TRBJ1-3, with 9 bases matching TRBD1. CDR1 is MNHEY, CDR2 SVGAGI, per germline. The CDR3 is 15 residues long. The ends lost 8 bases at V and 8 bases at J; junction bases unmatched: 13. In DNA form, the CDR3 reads TGTGCCAGCCATAGCGCCGGGACAGGGAAATACACCATATATTTT. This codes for CASHSAGTGKYTIYF.

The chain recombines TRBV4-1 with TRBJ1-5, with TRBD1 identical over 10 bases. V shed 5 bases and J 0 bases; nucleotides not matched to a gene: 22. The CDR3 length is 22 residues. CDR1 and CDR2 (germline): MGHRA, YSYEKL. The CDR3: CASSLLPLRDRGRGYSNQPQHF. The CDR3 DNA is TGCGCCAGCAGCTTACTTCCCCTCCGGGACAGGGGCCGGGGCTATAGCAATCAGCCCCAGCATTTT.